These 2 T cell receptor beta chains share one sample of origin, sequenced in a study of blood T cell repertoires in COVID-19. Sequencing used immunoSEQ multiplex PCR; TCRdb keeps in-frame clones, though not all of them. This table holds approximately 150,000 clones, roughly 80% found once. Sequencing used PBMCs or T cells enriched from blood (not recorded which). The receptors shown here come from a woman aged 45-59 years who had recovered from COVID-19.

This clone appeared a single time. This sequence joins TRBV7-8 and TRBJ2-1; D might be TRBD2 (6 bases). Trimming cost V 3 bases and J 8 bases, with 17 bases left between them. The CDR3 spans 15 residues. Per the germline V gene, CDR1 is SGHVS and CDR2 is FQNEAQ. CDR3 DNA: TGTGCCAGCAGCTTGAGGGGACTCGCTTGGGATGAGCAGTTCTTC. It codes for CASSLRGLAWDEQFF.

This clone was observed a single time. The chain links TRBV3-1 (or the pseudogene TRBV3-2) to TRBJ2-1; no reliable D call. The CDR3 sequence is 11 residues long. From germline, CDR1 is LGHDT and CDR2 YNNKEL (reference sequence). Trimming pared 1 base from V and 10 bases from J, leaving 5 bases between. This CDR3 reads CASSQGVEQFF. In nucleotides, the CDR3 is TGTGCCAGCAGCCAAGGCGTAGAGCAGTTCTTC.